This TCR beta chain comes out of a study of shared clonotypes between healthy human individuals. Looking at the study overall: Donor ages ranged 18 to 49 years: a couple of women, a few men.

There are 12 residues in the CDR3. Germline CDR1 reads SGHDN; CDR2 reads FVKESK. Trimming cost V 0 bases and J 12 bases, with 9 bases left between them. The genomic DNA of each subset was split evenly across several immunoSEQ plates. Repertoires were generated with immunoSEQ multiplex PCR, while TCRdb's copy carries only in-frame clones and drops some. This table holds around 1.5 million clones, approximately 98% found once. Nashville, Tennessee was home to all donors, each a Caucasian adult. This clone was recorded once. The sequence derives from a man between 25 and 39 years old in good health. Sequencing used naive CD4+ T cells sorted from blood. Noted subset: CD45RA+ positively selected. The chain carries TRBV14 and TRBJ2-1; D may be TRBD1 (5 bases). Here the CDR3 DNA reads TGTGCCAGCAGCCAAGACAGGGCCGGGCAGTTCTTC. Its protein product is CASSQDRAGQFF.